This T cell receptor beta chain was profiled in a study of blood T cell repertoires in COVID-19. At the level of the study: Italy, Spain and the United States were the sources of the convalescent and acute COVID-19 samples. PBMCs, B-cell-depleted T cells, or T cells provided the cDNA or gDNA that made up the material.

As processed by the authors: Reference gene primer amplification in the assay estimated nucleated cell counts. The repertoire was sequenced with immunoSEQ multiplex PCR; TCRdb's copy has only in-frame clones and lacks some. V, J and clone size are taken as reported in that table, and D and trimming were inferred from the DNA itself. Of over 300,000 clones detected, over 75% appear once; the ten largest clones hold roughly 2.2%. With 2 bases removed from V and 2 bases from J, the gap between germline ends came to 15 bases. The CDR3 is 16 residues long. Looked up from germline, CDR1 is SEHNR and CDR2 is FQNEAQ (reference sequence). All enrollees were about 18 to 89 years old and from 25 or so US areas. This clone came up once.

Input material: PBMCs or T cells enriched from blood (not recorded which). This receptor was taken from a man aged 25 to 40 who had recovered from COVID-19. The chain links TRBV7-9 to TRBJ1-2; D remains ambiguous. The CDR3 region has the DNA TGTGCCAGCAGCTTATTCTCAGCGGGGTACAACTATGGCTACACCTTC. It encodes CASSLFSAGYNYGYTF. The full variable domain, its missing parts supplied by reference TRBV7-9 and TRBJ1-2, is DTGVSQNPRHKITKRGQNVTFRCDPISEHNRLYWYRQTLGQGPEFLTYFQNEAQLEKSRLLSDRFSAERPKGSFSTLEIQRTEQGDSAMYLCASSLFSAGYNYGYTFGSGTRLTVV.